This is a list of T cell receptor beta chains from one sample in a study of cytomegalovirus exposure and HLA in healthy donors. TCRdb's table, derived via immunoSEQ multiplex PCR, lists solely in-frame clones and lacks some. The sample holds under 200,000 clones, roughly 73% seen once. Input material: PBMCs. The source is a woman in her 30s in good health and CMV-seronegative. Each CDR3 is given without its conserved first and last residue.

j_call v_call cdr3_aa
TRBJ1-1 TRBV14 ASSQEKGGRMNTEAF
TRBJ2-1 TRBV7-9 SSSLLPPGQGAYNEQF
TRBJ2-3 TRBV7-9 ASSLVLGTGTDTQY
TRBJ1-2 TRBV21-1 ASSKVYRGRGAFNYGYT
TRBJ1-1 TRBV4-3 ASSQDSAAGGWNTEAF
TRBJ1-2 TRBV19 ASTVDRRYGYT
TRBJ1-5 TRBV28 ASSIRQGASQPQH
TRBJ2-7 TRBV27 ASSLRGPYEQY
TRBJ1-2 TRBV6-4 ASSPTGDYGYT
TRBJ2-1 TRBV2 ASRQTVGVNGNEQF